One T cell receptor beta chain is described in this entry. V was trimmed by 5 bases and J by 1 base, leaving 6 bases between them. The CDR3 has 13 residues. Method: immunoSEQ multiplex PCR; TCRdb's copy keeps in-frame clones and lacks some. The data hold a few hundred thousand clones, with roughly 88% observed a single time. Cohort assignment relied on participant-reported clinical history. The sample belongs to a study of blood T cell repertoires in COVID-19. Study at large: Researchers got acute and convalescent COVID-19 samples from the United States, Italy and Spain. T cells, B-cell-depleted T cells, or PBMCs supplied cDNA or gDNA.

This chain connects TRBV12-3 or TRBV12-4 to TRBJ1-3, with D perhaps matching TRBD1 (5 bases). This sequence was found in a woman aged 40 to 50 with acute COVID-19. Sequenced material: PBMCs or T cells enriched from blood (not recorded which). The CDR3 nucleotides are TGTGCCAGCAGTCAGGGTTCTGGAAACACCATATATTTT. It translates to CASSQGSGNTIYF.